The sequence of this TCR beta chain was determined in a study of cytomegalovirus exposure and HLA in healthy donors. Study conclusions and caveats: In a later analysis, TCR beta V- and J-gene trimming was associated with a missense DCLRE1C variant. In a later analysis, specific HLA alleles were associated with approximately 16,000 TCR beta sequences at a 0.05 false discovery rate. Being indistinguishable, some V segments were excluded, TRBV6-2 and TRBV6-3 among them. Using the classifier, cytomegalovirus status was reportedly diagnosed with high specificity and sensitivity.

Trimming took off 2 bases at V and 1 base at J, with 9 bases between the two ends. CDR1 and CDR2 from the germline V gene are MNHEY and SMNVEV (reference sequence). The CDR3 has 14 amino acids. A word on this clone: The antigen remains undetermined.

60 Vbeta and 13 Jbeta primers were used in PCR. TCRdb's table, derived via immunoSEQ multiplex PCR, lists solely in-frame clones and lacks some. The sample carries roughly 93,000 clones, around 80% recorded once. The origin of this receptor is a man aged 25-40 years in good health and CMV-seronegative. Sequenced material: PBMCs. The rearrangement uses TRBV27 and TRBJ2-7; D gene uncertain. CDR3 nucleotides: TGTGCCAGCAGTTTACCAGGTGGTTCCTACGAGCAGTACTTC. Amino acid sequence: CASSLPGGSYEQYF.